Below, 15 T cell receptor beta chains from the same sample are listed, as sequenced in a study of human T cells and chemical hapten exposure. TCRdb reprocessed the RACE reads via MiXCR and lists one record per CDR3 protein. The table lists 270,000 or so distinct CDR3 sequences, roughly 7.7% of them singletons. Time point denoted: pre-sensitization, week 0. Treatment noted: therapeutic diphenylcyclopropenone sensitization with weekly scalp DPC. The sequencing here drew on whole blood, taken in connection with sensitization to the hapten diphenylcyclopropenone (DPC). The receptor set was obtained from a man aged 18 to 30 with alopecia areata. Some clones in this sample may be carry-over from other donors' samples.

This clonotype has at least ten counts. This chain connects TRBV6-2 or TRBV6-3 to TRBJ1-2, with D possibly being TRBD1 (5 bases). Germline-derived CDR1 and CDR2 are MNHEY and SVGEGT. CDR3 length equals 15 residues. The ends were cut back, 6 bases at V and 5 bases at J, with 19 bases in the middle. CDR3 region: CASSHGTLAGYGYTF. Written as DNA, the CDR3 is TGTGCCAGCAGCCACGGGACTTTAGCCGGGTATGGCTACACCTTC.

This clonotype has a handful of counts. The V gene is TRBV11-2, the J gene TRBJ2-3; D possibly uses TRBD1 or TRBD2 (5 bases each). Per the germline V gene, CDR1 is SGHAT and CDR2 is FQNNGV. The V and J ends lost 5 bases and 1 base respectively, with 19 bases between them. The length of the CDR3 is 17 residues. The CDR3, as DNA: TGTGCCAGCAGCGCAGGGACCAGGGCTAGGGGCACAGATACGCAGTATTTT. Translation: CASSAGTRARGTDTQYF.

This clonotype was detected ten times or more. V gene TRBV4-2 combines with J gene TRBJ2-2; tentatively, D is TRBD1 (6 bases). Trimming took off 2 bases at V and 8 bases at J, with 15 bases between the two ends. The germline V gene has CDR1 LGHNA and CDR2 YNFKEQ. The CDR3 has 15 residues. The CDR3 region is CASSQPGRGKGELFF. For the CDR3, the DNA is TGTGCCAGCAGCCAACCAGGCAGGGGAAAGGGGGAGCTGTTTTTT.

The V and J genes are TRBV29-1 and TRBJ1-2; no reliable D call. Trimming left V 1 base short and J 4 bases short, with 16 bases between. The CDR3 contains 15 residues. CDR1 and CDR2 from the germline V gene are SQVTM and ANQGSEA. CDR3 DNA: TGCAGCGTTGAAGGAAAAAAGGCCGAAACCTATGGCTACACCTTC. Protein product: CSVEGKKAETYGYTF.

This clonotype was seen many times. The chain combines TRBV9 with TRBJ2-7; D is unclear. The CDR3 spans 15 residues. Per germline, CDR1 SGDLS and CDR2 YYNGEE. Deletions cut 1 base from V and 1 base from J, with 12 bases between. The CDR3 spells CASSVSSDFSYEQYF. Here the CDR3 DNA reads TGTGCCAGCAGCGTATCCAGTGACTTTTCCTACGAGCAGTACTTC.

The chain employs TRBV4-2 and TRBJ1-6, with 8 bases lining up with TRBD1. Looked up from germline, CDR1 is LGHNA and CDR2 is YNFKEQ. The J segment lost 10 bases and the V segment lost 0 bases, leaving 11 bases of the junction unmatched. This CDR3 comprises 17 residues. CDR3 in amino acids: CASSQDPAGGPVSPLHF. CDR3 nucleotides: TGTGCCAGCAGCCAAGATCCAGCAGGGGGCCCGGTATCACCCCTCCACTTT.

This chain uses TRBV12-3 or TRBV12-4 with TRBJ1-1; D uncertain. Trimming pared 7 bases from V and 11 bases from J, leaving 17 bases between. The CDR3 sequence is 12 residues long. The CDR3: CASTLDRREAFF. Written as DNA, the CDR3 is TGTGCCAGCACCTTGGACCGTCGGGAGGCTTTCTTT.

This clonotype appeared many times. This sequence joins TRBV6-5 and TRBJ2-1, with D tentatively TRBD1 (6 bases). The V end lost 7 bases, the J end lost 10 bases, and 14 bases lay between the germline ends. The germline V gene encodes CDR1 MNHEY and CDR2 SVGAGI. The CDR3 contains 12 residues. CDR3 amino acids: CASTHPRGEQFF. The DNA for the CDR3 is TGTGCCAGCACCCACCCCAGGGGCGAGCAGTTCTTC.

The chain couples TRBV10-3 to TRBJ2-7; 8 bases map to TRBD1. CDR1 ENHRY and CDR2 SYGVKD come from the germline V gene. The CDR3 is made up of 15 amino acids. The V and J ends lost 3 bases and 0 bases, in that order; junction bases with no gene match: 4. This CDR3 reads CAISEGTGSSYEQYV. Here the CDR3 DNA reads TGTGCCATCAGTGAAGGGACAGGCAGCTCCTACGAGCAGTACGTC.

J is TRBJ2-5 and V is TRBV15; D is possibly TRBD2 (6 bases). The V gene's germline CDR1 is LNHNV and CDR2 YYDKDF (reference sequence). With 6 bases removed from V and 5 bases from J, the gap between germline ends came to 13 bases. CDR3 length equals 13 residues. CDR3 region: CATRREVAETQYF. CDR3 nucleotides: TGTGCCACCAGAAGGGAGGTAGCGGAGACCCAGTACTTC.

This clonotype was seen more than once but under ten times. V gene TRBV15 combines with J gene TRBJ2-7, with D perhaps matching TRBD1 (6 bases). Germline V lookup: CDR1 LNHNV, CDR2 YYDKDF (reference sequence). The V and J ends lost 1 base and 3 bases respectively, with 16 bases between them. CDR3 length: 16 residues. The CDR3 DNA sequence: TGTGCCACCAGCAGAGGAATCGACAGGAATTACTACGAGCAGTACTTC. This gives the protein CATSRGIDRNYYEQYF.

In this sample, this clonotype turned up a few times. The CDR3 here is CASSTLLSGSGHEQYV. The DNA for the CDR3 is TGTGCCAGCAGCACACTTTTATCCGGGTCCGGCCACGAGCAGTACGTC. The genes are TRBV11-2 and TRBJ2-7; D is unclear. CDR1 and CDR2 from the germline V gene are SGHAT and FQNNGV. V was clipped by 5 bases and J by 5 bases, with 22 bases between them. The CDR3 runs 16 residues.

This clonotype was recorded a few times. The chain joins TRBV29-1 to TRBJ2-2, with D perhaps being TRBD1 or TRBD2 (6 bases each). The CDR3 length is 14 residues. CDR1 and CDR2 (germline): SQVTM, ANQGSEA. V lost 7 bases and J lost 7, with 19 bases in between. This chain's CDR3 is CSARGPTRGGELFF. DNA for the CDR3: TGCAGCGCCCGGGGGCCTACGAGGGGCGGGGAGCTGTTTTTT.

This clonotype was recorded many times. The V gene is TRBV29-1, the J gene TRBJ1-2; D perhaps matches TRBD1 (5 bases). V lost 4 bases, J lost 0 bases, and 12 bases lay in between. Germline CDR1 reads SQVTM; CDR2 reads ANQGSEA. The CDR3 length is 14 residues. The CDR3 DNA sequence: TGCAGCGTTGGGGGCGAGGTGGCTAACTATGGCTACACCTTC. Amino acids: CSVGGEVANYGYTF.

The rearrangement uses TRBV6-5 and TRBJ2-2, with D possibly matching TRBD2 (5 bases). CDR3 size: 13 residues. The germline V and J ends were trimmed by 8 bases and 5 bases, with 12 bases remaining between them. Germline assignment: CDR1 MNHEY and CDR2 SVGAGI. The CDR3 DNA sequence: TGTGCCAGCGAGGGTCGAAGGACCGGGGAGCTGTTTTTT. Its protein is CASEGRRTGELFF.